This T cell receptor beta chain was identified in a study of vaccination and CD4 T cells after COVID-19. Treatment specified: roughly 11-day PBMC culture with coronavirus spike peptide pools or control peptides (ViraFEST assay). Only a few counts were recorded for this clonotype. What it binds is unknown. Sequence data for DNA of cultured CD4+ T cells were generated by the Oncomine TCR Beta short-read assay. Someone extracted genomic DNA from cultured CD4+ T cells. TCRdb processed the PCR reads anew with MiXCR; each CDR3 protein has one entry. Found here are about 18,000 distinct CDR3 sequences, around four fifths of them singletons; the top ten hold roughly 17%. Trimming took off 5 bases at V and 4 bases at J, with 12 bases between the two ends. The CDR3 extends over 14 amino acids. Germline-derived CDR1 and CDR2 are SEHNR and FQNEAQ (reference sequence).

This clonotype was obtained from a human donor who received a COVID-19 vaccine. The rearrangement uses TRBV7-9 and TRBJ2-4; D is ambiguous. The starting material was CD4+ T cells from blood, cultured in vitro, obtained after SARS-CoV-2 vaccination. The CDR3 loop is CASSEVRRKNIQYF. The CDR3 DNA sequence: TGTGCCAGCAGCGAAGTCCGCAGGAAAAACATTCAGTACTTC.